This is a list of T cell receptor beta chains from one sample in a study of cytomegalovirus exposure and HLA in healthy donors. Using immunoSEQ multiplex PCR, the repertoire was profiled, and TCRdb retains in-frame clones only, with some absent. The sample holds about 80,000 clones, roughly 65% seen once. What was sequenced was PBMCs. The receptors were gathered from a male donor in good health and CMV-seropositive. Each CDR3 is given with its conserved first and last residue. A D gene is named only where the DNA matches it firmly. Part of the rows lack a size; the others show once, few, many or a class for expanded clones.

CASSPGPFRTGSSYNEQFF TGTGCCAGCAGCCCCGGTCCCTTTCGGACAGGAAGCTCCTACAATGAGCAGTTCTTC TRBD1 TRBV5-6 19 - TRBJ2-1
CASSWGVQNTGELFF TGCGCCAGCAGCTGGGGGGTCCAAAACACCGGGGAGCTGTTTTTT - TRBV5-1 15 few TRBJ2-2
CASSERAFAPRDF TGTGCCAGCAGTGAAAGGGCTTTCGCGCCGCGGGACTTC - TRBV6-1 13 - TRBJ2-7
CASSYSRGSGRDEQYF TGTGCCAGCAGTTACTCGAGGGGATCAGGGAGGGACGAGCAGTACTTC TRBD2 TRBV6-5 16 - TRBJ2-7
CASSRRTGGLGAFF TGTGCCAGCAGCCGCCGGACAGGGGGCTTAGGAGCTTTCTTT TRBD1 TRBV5-8 14 - TRBJ1-1
CASSLQGASNTEAFF TGTGCCAGCAGTCTACAGGGGGCTTCGAACACTGAAGCTTTCTTT TRBD1 TRBV9 15 few TRBJ1-1
CASEGGGGGDTEAFF TGTGCCAGTGAGGGGGGAGGGGGGGGTGACACTGAAGCTTTCTTT - TRBV19 15 - TRBJ1-1
CASSPLGHGRSEQYF TGTGCCAGCTCACCACTAGGACACGGCAGGAGCGAGCAGTACTTC - TRBV18 15 - TRBJ2-7
CASMVAHLQGARLTEAFF TGTGCCAGCATGGTGGCCCATTTACAGGGGGCGCGGCTCACTGAAGCTTTCTTT TRBD1 TRBV27 18 - TRBJ1-1
CASSLAGGNTGELFF TGCGCCAGCAGCTTAGCGGGGGGGAACACCGGGGAGCTGTTTTTT TRBD2 TRBV5-1 15 once TRBJ2-2
CASSPSSQNEQYF TGTGCCAGCAGCCCCTCTTCCCAGAACGAGCAGTACTTC - TRBV11-3 13 - TRBJ2-7